A selection of T cell receptor beta chains follows, all from one sample in a study of T cell repertoires in cytomegalovirus infection. MiXCR, applied by TCRdb to the reads, yields one record per CDR3 protein. The sample gives around 570,000 distinct CDR3 sequences, about 40% of which show up once; 48% is in the top ten. Antigen specificity for these receptors is unknown. Sequences were derived from cultured PBMCs, sampled from culture after CMV antigen stimulation. The source of these receptors is a human donor in good health (CMV status not recorded). Some clones in this sample may be carry-over from other donors' samples. CDR3s include the opening cysteine and the closing phenylalanine or tryptophan. The order of the fields is CDR3 protein, J gene, V gene.

CASSTPRVARYGYTF TRBJ1-2 TRBV12-3/TRBV12-4
CASSAGTGGQQPQHF TRBJ1-5 TRBV18
CASALRTSLDRKFF TRBJ2-1 TRBV7-2
CARSPGLAGCYEQYF TRBJ2-7 TRBV5-3
CSASAGEGYGYTF TRBJ1-2 TRBV20-1
CASSSLTFYGYTF TRBJ1-2 TRBV7-9
CAISEGREPDTQYF TRBJ2-3 TRBV10-3
CASSLISGGYGYTF TRBJ1-2 TRBV7-2
CASSFKTGSTEAFF TRBJ1-1 TRBV7-8
CASSVQGSYGYTF TRBJ1-2 TRBV7-2
CASSLESTANGPDTQYF TRBJ2-3 TRBV4-2
CASTLGGTVLTDTQYF TRBJ2-3 TRBV5-4
CASARQVNYNEQFF TRBJ2-1 TRBV7-4
CASTHWGEETQYF TRBJ2-5 TRBV6-6
CASSLAEGQGIYEQYF TRBJ2-7 TRBV7-8
CASSSRGGDDTQYF TRBJ2-3 TRBV12-3/TRBV12-4
CASRRDGDQPQHF TRBJ1-5 TRBV6-1
CASSIPGRETQYF TRBJ2-5 TRBV5-1
CASSYFPGLAVQETQYF TRBJ2-5 TRBV6-2/TRBV6-3
CASSQGYGTNYGYTF TRBJ1-2 TRBV3-1
CASGSIGQGGEKLFF TRBJ1-4 TRBV12-5
CASSPWGRRGAFF TRBJ1-1 TRBV7-8
CSTPGTSGYNEQFF TRBJ2-1 TRBV29-1
CSAPHLRGYTF TRBJ1-2 TRBV20-1
CSVDPSGRGTDTQYF TRBJ2-3 TRBV29-1
CASSYEDRMVNEQFF TRBJ2-1 TRBV12-3/TRBV12-4
CASSLDWAHQPQHF TRBJ1-5 TRBV7-2
CASSRTLTGRQDSGNTIYF TRBJ1-3 TRBV6-1
CASSTRDLQAGETQYF TRBJ2-5 TRBV11-2
CASSMTGWVTQYF TRBJ2-5 TRBV7-2
CASSLGAGYTTAFF TRBJ1-1 TRBV7-2
CAGSGGNYNEQIF TRBJ2-1 TRBV6-7
CASSLGPGREALPLHF TRBJ1-6 TRBV7-2
CASSFPGAGEQFF TRBJ2-1 TRBV7-9
CSARPGGGPDTQYF TRBJ2-3 TRBV20-1
CASSNSGQGPTGELFF TRBJ2-2 TRBV19
CSASGTSGDEQYF TRBJ2-7 TRBV20-1
CASSLGMTLGTQYF TRBJ2-5 TRBV7-2
CATRTGTYNEQFF TRBJ2-1 TRBV5-5
CSATLLAGDYNEQFF TRBJ2-1 TRBV20-1
CASSSLGLVEAFF TRBJ1-1 TRBV7-9
CATSDLHRDFTYNEQFF TRBJ2-1 TRBV24-1
CASDGGAYEQYF TRBJ2-7 TRBV6-2/TRBV6-3
CAISEPRVSYEQYF TRBJ2-7 TRBV10-3